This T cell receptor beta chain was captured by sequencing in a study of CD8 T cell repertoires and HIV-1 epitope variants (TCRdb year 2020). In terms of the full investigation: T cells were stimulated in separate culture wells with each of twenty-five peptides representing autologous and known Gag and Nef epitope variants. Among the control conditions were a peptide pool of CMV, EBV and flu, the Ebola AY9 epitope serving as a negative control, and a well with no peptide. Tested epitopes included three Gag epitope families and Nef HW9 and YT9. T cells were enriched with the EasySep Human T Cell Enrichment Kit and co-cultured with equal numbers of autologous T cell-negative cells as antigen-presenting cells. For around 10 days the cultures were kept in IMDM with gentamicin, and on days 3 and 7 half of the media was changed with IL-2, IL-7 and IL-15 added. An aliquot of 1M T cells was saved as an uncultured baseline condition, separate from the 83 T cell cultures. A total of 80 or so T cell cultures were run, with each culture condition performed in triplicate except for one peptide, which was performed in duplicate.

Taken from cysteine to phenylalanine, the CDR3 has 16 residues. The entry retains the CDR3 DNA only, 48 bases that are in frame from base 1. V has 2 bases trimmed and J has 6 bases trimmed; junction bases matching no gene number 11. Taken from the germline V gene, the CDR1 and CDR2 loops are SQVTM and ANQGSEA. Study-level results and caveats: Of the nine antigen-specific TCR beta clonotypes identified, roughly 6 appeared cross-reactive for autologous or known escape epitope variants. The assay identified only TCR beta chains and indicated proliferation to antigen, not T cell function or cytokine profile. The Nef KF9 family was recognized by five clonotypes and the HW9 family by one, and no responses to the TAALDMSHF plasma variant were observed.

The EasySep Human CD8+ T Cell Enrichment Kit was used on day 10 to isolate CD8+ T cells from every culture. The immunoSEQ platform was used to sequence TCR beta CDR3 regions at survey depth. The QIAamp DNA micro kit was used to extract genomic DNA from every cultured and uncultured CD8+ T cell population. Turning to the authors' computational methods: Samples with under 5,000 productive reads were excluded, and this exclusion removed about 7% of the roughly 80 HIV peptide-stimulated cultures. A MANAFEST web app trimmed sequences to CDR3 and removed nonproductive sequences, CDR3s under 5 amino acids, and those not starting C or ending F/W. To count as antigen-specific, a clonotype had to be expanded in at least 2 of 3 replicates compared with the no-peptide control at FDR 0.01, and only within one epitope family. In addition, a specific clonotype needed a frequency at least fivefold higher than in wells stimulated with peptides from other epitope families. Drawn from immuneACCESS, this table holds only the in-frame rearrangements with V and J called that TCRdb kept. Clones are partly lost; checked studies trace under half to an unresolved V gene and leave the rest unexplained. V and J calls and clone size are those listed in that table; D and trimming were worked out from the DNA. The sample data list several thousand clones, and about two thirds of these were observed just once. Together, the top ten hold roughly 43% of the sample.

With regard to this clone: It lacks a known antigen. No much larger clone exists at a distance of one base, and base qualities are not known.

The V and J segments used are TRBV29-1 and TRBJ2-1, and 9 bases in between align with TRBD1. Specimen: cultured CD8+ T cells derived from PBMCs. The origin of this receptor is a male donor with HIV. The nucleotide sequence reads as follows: TGCAGCGTTGAATGGTATTGGACAGGGGAGTCCAATGAGCAGTTCTTC. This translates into CSVEWYWTGESNEQFF.